This T cell receptor beta chain was captured by sequencing in a study of high-grade serous ovarian cancer treatment subgroups. In the study overall: On average, just over 14,000 reads and 7,494 unique TCR beta rearrangements were obtained per sample.

Tumor samples were taken before definitive surgery or chemotherapy. The study's findings and limits: Same-patient tumor repertoires overlapped at about 0.1 to 0.8; different patients barely overlapped.

Trimming shortened V by 3 bases and J by 4 bases, and 10 bases separated the two germline ends. Germline V CDR1 and CDR2: SGHTA, FQGNSA. The CDR3 has 13 amino acids. Worth noting for this clone: The antigen is not known.

The method was immunoSEQ multiplex PCR; TCRdb's version includes in-frame clones alone and lacks a portion of them. In the table there are around 8,000 clones, approximately 80% of which are singletons. Input material: tumor tissue. The receptor was derived from a human donor with high-grade serous ovarian cancer. The chain combines TRBV7-2 with TRBJ2-7, with D perhaps assigned TRBD1 or TRBD2 (5 bases each). This chain's CDR3 is CASSFSEGYEQYF. CDR3 DNA sequence: TGTGCCAGCAGCTTTTCTGAGGGGTACGAGCAGTACTTC.